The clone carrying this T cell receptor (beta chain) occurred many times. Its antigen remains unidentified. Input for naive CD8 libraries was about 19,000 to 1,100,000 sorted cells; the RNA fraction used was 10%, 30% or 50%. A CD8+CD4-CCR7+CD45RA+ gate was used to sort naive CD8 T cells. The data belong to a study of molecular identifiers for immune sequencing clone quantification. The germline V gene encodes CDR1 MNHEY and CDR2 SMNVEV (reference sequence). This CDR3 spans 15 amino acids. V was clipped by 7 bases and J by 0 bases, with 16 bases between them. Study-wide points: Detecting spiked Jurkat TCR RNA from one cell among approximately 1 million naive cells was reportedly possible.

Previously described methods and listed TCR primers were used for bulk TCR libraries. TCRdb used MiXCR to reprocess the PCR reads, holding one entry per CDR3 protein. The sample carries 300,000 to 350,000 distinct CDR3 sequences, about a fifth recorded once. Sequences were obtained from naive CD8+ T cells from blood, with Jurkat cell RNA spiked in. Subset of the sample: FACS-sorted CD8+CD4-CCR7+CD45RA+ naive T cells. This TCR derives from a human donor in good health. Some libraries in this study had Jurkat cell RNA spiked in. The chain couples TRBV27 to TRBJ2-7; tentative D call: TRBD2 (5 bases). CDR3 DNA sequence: TGTGCCAGCACCTCGCTGGAGGCGCTCTCCTACGAGCAGTACTTC. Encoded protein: CASTSLEALSYEQYF.